The next 26 T cell receptor beta chains were all read from a single sample in a study of shared clonotypes between healthy human individuals. Here immunoSEQ multiplex PCR was the method, and the copy in TCRdb shows in-frame clones only, minus some. The sample shows some 2.1 million clones, 85% to 95% of them seen only once. The specimen was naive CD4+ T cells sorted from blood. The subset here: CD45RA+ positively selected. These TCRs come from a man between 18 and 35 years old in good health.

V gene TRBV5-4 combines with J gene TRBJ1-4, with D perhaps matching TRBD1 (6 bases). Trimming left V 2 bases short and J 0 bases short, with 17 bases between. The CDR3 runs 18 residues. Germline V gene lookup returns CDR1 SGHNT and CDR2 YYREEE (reference sequence). The CDR3 nucleotides are TGTGCCAGCAGCTTCCGGGACACTAAAACGGCAACTAATGAAAAACTGTTTTTT. Protein: CASSFRDTKTATNEKLFF.

The rearrangement joins TRBV4-3 to TRBJ1-3; D uncertain. V lost 0 bases, J lost 0 bases, and 12 bases lay in between. Germline V gives CDR1 LGHNA, CDR2 YSLEER. The CDR3 runs 17 residues. The CDR3 sequence is CASSQDNTADSGNTIYF. CDR3 DNA sequence: TGCGCCAGCAGCCAAGATAATACGGCGGACTCTGGAAACACCATATATTTT.

The V and J genes are TRBV5-8 and TRBJ1-5; the D is unclear. Germline CDR1 SGHTS, CDR2 YDEGEE. This CDR3 is built from 15 residues. The V end was cut by 6 bases, the J end by 3 bases, with 16 bases between. The CDR3 bases are TGTGCCAGCAACTCCCGAGAGTGGGTCAATCAGCCCCAGCATTTT. Its protein product is CASNSREWVNQPQHF.

The genes are TRBV7-2 and TRBJ2-1; D ambiguous. There are 11 residues in the CDR3. Deletions cut 4 bases from V and 8 bases from J, with 6 bases between. CDR1 SGHTA and CDR2 FQGNSA come from the germline V gene. The CDR3, as DNA: TGTGCCAGCAGCTCATGGGATGAGCAGTTCTTC. Amino acids: CASSSWDEQFF.

This clone appeared once. The V call is TRBV19, the J call TRBJ2-7, with 9 bases matching TRBD1. Unmatched junction bases numbered 7, after V lost 4 bases and J lost 3 bases. Looked up from germline, CDR1 is LNHDA and CDR2 is SQIVND (reference sequence). The CDR3 covers 15 residues. Here the CDR3 DNA reads TGTGCCAGTAGTACCACCGGGACAGGGTTCTACGAGCAGTACTTC. This codes for CASSTTGTGFYEQYF.

The chain recombines TRBV27 with TRBJ1-4; D is uncertain. CDR1 and CDR2 (germline): MNHEY, SMNVEV (reference sequence). V was cut by 2 bases and J by 5 bases, with 12 bases left in between. The CDR3 is 15 amino acids. CDR3 residues: CASSLRASRNEKLFF. The CDR3 coding sequence is TGTGCCAGCAGTTTAAGGGCCAGTCGAAATGAAAAACTGTTTTTT.

This chain uses TRBV2 with TRBJ1-1, with D maybe TRBD1 (5 bases). V was clipped by 7 bases and J by 4 bases, with 10 bases between them. CDR3 length equals 12 residues. Germline V lookup: CDR1 SNHLY, CDR2 FYNNEI. In nucleotides, the CDR3 is TGTGCCAGCAAGGCAGGGAGCACTGAAGCTTTCTTT. Amino acid sequence: CASKAGSTEAFF.

This clone was recorded once. The chain joins TRBV7-6 to TRBJ2-3; 13 bases are a match to TRBD2. The V segment lost 5 bases and the J segment 2 bases; nucleotides outside the gene matches: 4. The CDR3 runs 16 residues. CDR1 and CDR2 (germline): SGHVS, FNYEAQ. The CDR3 is CASSAGTSGVTDTQYF. The CDR3 nucleotides read TGTGCCAGCAGCGCCGGGACTAGCGGGGTCACAGATACGCAGTATTTT.

The rearrangement joins TRBV5-6 to TRBJ2-5; 7 bases are shared with TRBD1. CDR1 SGHDT and CDR2 YYEEEE come from the germline V gene. The CDR3 sequence is 14 residues long. V was pared by 3 bases and J by 5 bases, with 7 bases of the junction left unmatched. Written as DNA, the CDR3 is TGTGCCAGCAGCTCGGACAAGGGACAGGAGACCCAGTACTTC. Translated: CASSSDKGQETQYF.

The rearrangement links TRBV15 to TRBJ2-7, with D perhaps TRBD2 (6 bases). This CDR3 region has 14 residues. The V and J ends lost 5 bases and 0 bases respectively, with 11 bases between them. Germline V lookup: CDR1 LNHNV, CDR2 YYDKDF (reference sequence). The CDR3 DNA is TGTGCCACCAGCGTTTACGGGAGCTCCTACGAGCAGTACTTC. Amino acids: CATSVYGSSYEQYF. The full variable domain, completed using reference TRBV15 and TRBJ2-7, is DAMVIQNPRYQVTQFGKPVTLSCSQTLNHNVMYWYQQKSSQAPKLLFHYYDKDFNNEADTPDNFQSRRPNTSFCFLDIRSPGLGDTAMYLCATSVYGSSYEQYFGPGTRLTVT.

The chain carries TRBV20-1 and TRBJ1-2, with no clear D. Germline V lookup: CDR1 DFQATT, CDR2 SNEGSKA (reference sequence). The CDR3 is 11 residues long. V gave up 7 bases and J gave up 3 bases, with 9 bases separating them. The CDR3 is CSVRPDYGYTF. DNA of the CDR3: TGCAGTGTCCGGCCTGACTATGGCTACACCTTC.

Concerning this clone: The same CDR3 can be traced to other DNA sequences in this sample. The chain uses TRBV5-1 and TRBJ1-5; D not certain. The CDR3 runs 15 residues. CDR1 and CDR2 (germline): SGHRS, YFSETQ. V shed 0 bases and J shed 0 bases, with 7 bases lying between them. CDR3 DNA: TGCGCCAGCAGCTTGGCAGGTACTAGCAATCAGCCCCAGCATTTT. This gives the protein CASSLAGTSNQPQHF. The variable domain in full, with the rest retrieved from reference TRBV5-1 and TRBJ1-5, is KAGVTQTPRYLIKTRGQQVTLSCSPISGHRSVSWYQQTPGQGLQFLFEYFSETQRNKGNFPGRFSGRQFSNSRSEMNVSTLELGDSALYLCASSLAGTSNQPQHFGDGTRLSIL.

A word on this clone: The identical CDR3 is also encoded by other nucleotide sequences in the sample. The chain is built from TRBV5-1 and TRBJ2-2; the match to TRBD2 covers 7 bases. The CDR3 runs 13 residues. Germline CDR1 reads SGHRS; CDR2 reads YFSETQ. The trim removed 3 bases at V and 4 bases at J, leaving 0 bases unmatched. As DNA, the CDR3 is TGCGCCAGCAGCTCGGGGGGCACCGGGGAGCTGTTTTTT. Its protein is CASSSGGTGELFF.

The rearrangement uses TRBV2 and TRBJ2-3; D not certain. The CDR3 is 13 residues long. Germline assignment: CDR1 SNHLY and CDR2 FYNNEI. Deletions cut 5 bases from V and 3 bases from J, with 9 bases between. The CDR3 DNA reads as TGTGCCAGCAGTTTGGGAACGACAGATACGCAGTATTTT. Its protein product is CASSLGTTDTQYF.

This chain uses TRBV27 with TRBJ1-2, with D possibly matching TRBD1 (5 bases). Germline V gene sequence: CDR1 MNHEY, CDR2 SMNVEV (reference sequence). The CDR3 has 14 amino acids. The germline V and J ends were trimmed by 6 bases and 8 bases, with 19 bases remaining between them. CDR3 bases: TGTGCCAGCAGCTTCCGGGACGGTGCTAGGGGCTACACCTTC. It specifies CASSFRDGARGYTF.

V is TRBV6-1 and J is TRBJ1-5, with a tentative D call TRBD1 (6 bases). Trimming cost V 3 bases and J 7 bases, with 19 bases left between them. The germline CDR1 and CDR2 sequences are MNHNS and SASEGT. The CDR3 totals 16 residues. CDR3 loop: CASSDVETGFRQPQHF. The CDR3, as DNA: TGTGCCAGCAGTGACGTCGAAACAGGGTTCCGGCAGCCCCAGCATTTT.

This clone was seen just once. The chain uses TRBV25-1 and TRBJ2-1; D unresolved. The CDR3 length is 13 residues. Looked up from germline, CDR1 is MGHDK and CDR2 is SYGVNS. The V and J ends lost 5 bases and 8 bases respectively, with 13 bases between them. CDR3 protein: CASSYISSDEQFF. The CDR3 DNA reads TGTGCCAGCAGTTACATATCCAGCGATGAGCAGTTCTTC.

This rearrangement joins TRBV6-1 to TRBJ2-7; the match to TRBD2 covers 7 bases. Germline V lookup: CDR1 MNHNS, CDR2 SASEGT. The CDR3 has 13 residues. The J segment lost 3 bases and the V segment lost 7 bases, leaving 6 bases of the junction unmatched. For the CDR3, the DNA is TGTGCCAGCACGGGGGGAGTCGGCTACGAGCAGTACTTC. It yields the protein CASTGGVGYEQYF.

V and J are TRBV19 and TRBJ1-2; D not resolved. CDR3 length: 15 residues. V was trimmed by 1 base and J by 4 bases, leaving 13 bases between them. The germline V gene encodes CDR1 LNHDA and CDR2 SQIVND (reference sequence). The CDR3 coding sequence is TGTGCCAGTAGTATAGGCCAGGAGAGGAGCTATGGCTACACCTTC. It encodes CASSIGQERSYGYTF.

The rearrangement uses TRBV28 and TRBJ2-7; no definite D call. V was cut by 4 bases and J by 7 bases, with 17 bases left in between. The germline CDR1 and CDR2 sequences are MDHEN and SYDVKM. The CDR3 contains 14 residues. CDR3 sequence reads: CASSSIQFRLEQYF. In nucleotides, the CDR3 is TGTGCCAGCAGTTCTATCCAATTCCGCCTGGAGCAGTACTTC. Supplemented by reference TRBV28 and TRBJ2-7, the full variable domain reads DVKVTQSSRYLVKRTGEKVFLECVQDMDHENMFWYRQDPGLGLRLIYFSYDVKMKEKGDIPEGYSVSREKKERFSLILESASTNQTSMYLCASSSIQFRLEQYFGPGTRLTVT.

Only one count was recorded for this clone. The sample carries other DNA sequences with the same CDR3. This chain links TRBV20-1 with TRBJ1-1; D is unclear. V lost 4 bases and J lost 6, with 0 bases in between. CDR3 size: 8 residues. Germline-derived CDR1 and CDR2 are DFQATT and SNEGSKA (reference sequence). The CDR3 DNA reads TGCAGTGCTACTGAAGCTTTCTTT. Translated: CSATEAFF.

For the CDR3, the DNA is TGCGCCAGCAGCCAAGGACAACTATCCTACGAGCAGTACTTC. It codes for CASSQGQLSYEQYF. The chain recombines TRBV4-1 with TRBJ2-7; D unresolved. With 1 base removed from V and 1 base from J, the gap between germline ends came to 8 bases. From germline, CDR1 is MGHRA and CDR2 YSYEKL. The CDR3 has 14 amino acids.

This clone occurred once. The V call is TRBV14, the J call TRBJ2-5; D possibly corresponds to TRBD2 (6 bases). The CDR3 extends over 16 amino acids. The V gene's germline CDR1 is SGHDN and CDR2 FVKESK. V lost 0 bases and J lost 4, with 15 bases in between. DNA of the CDR3: TGTGCCAGCAGCCAAGAAATTATGGCGGGACGAGAGACCCAGTACTTC. Protein product: CASSQEIMAGRETQYF.

On this clone: Within the sample, other DNA sequences also encode this same CDR3. J is TRBJ1-1 and V is TRBV29-1; no clear D. V lost 4 bases and J lost 0, with 9 bases in between. CDR1 and CDR2 from the germline V gene are SQVTM and ANQGSEA. CDR3 length equals 13 residues. The CDR3: CSVGQRLNTEAFF. The DNA for the CDR3 is TGCAGCGTTGGCCAGAGATTGAACACTGAAGCTTTCTTT.

This chain links TRBV5-1 with TRBJ2-3; D tentatively fits TRBD1 or TRBD2 (5 bases each). The length of the CDR3 is 16 residues. The germline CDR1 and CDR2 sequences are SGHRS and YFSETQ. Trimming left V 4 bases short and J 0 bases short, with 15 bases between. The CDR3 sequence is CASSPLAGASTDTQYF. DNA of the CDR3: TGCGCCAGCAGCCCCCTGGCCGGGGCCAGCACAGATACGCAGTATTTT.

V and J are TRBV30 and TRBJ2-2, with D perhaps matching TRBD2 (6 bases). Germline loops: CDR1 GTSNPN, CDR2 SVGIG (reference sequence). Trimming pared 3 bases from V and 2 bases from J, leaving 13 bases between. The CDR3 spans 15 residues. CDR3 sequence (DNA): TGTGCCTGGAGCCGGGTGGGGACTAACACCGGGGAGCTGTTTTTT. This sequence encodes CAWSRVGTNTGELFF.